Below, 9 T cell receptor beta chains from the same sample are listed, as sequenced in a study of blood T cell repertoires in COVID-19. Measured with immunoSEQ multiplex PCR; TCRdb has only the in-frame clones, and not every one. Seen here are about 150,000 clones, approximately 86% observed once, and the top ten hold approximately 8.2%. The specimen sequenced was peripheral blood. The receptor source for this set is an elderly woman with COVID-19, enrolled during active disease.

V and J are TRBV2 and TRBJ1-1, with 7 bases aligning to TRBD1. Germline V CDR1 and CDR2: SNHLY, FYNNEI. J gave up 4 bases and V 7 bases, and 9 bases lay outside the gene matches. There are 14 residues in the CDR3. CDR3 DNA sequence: TGTGCCAGCAAGAGGGACAGATATTCCACTGAAGCTTTCTTT. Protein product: CASKRDRYSTEAFF.

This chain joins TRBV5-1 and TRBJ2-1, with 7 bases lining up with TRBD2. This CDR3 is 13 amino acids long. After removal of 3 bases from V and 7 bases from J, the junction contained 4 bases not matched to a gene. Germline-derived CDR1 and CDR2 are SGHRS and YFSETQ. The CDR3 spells CASSWEAGNEQFF. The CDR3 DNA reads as TGCGCCAGCAGCTGGGAAGCGGGGAATGAGCAGTTCTTC.

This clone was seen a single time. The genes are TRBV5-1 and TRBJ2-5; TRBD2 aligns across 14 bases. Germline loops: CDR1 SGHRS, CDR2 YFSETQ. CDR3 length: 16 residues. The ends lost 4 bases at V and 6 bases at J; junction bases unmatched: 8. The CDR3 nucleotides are TGCGCCAGCAGCCCCGGGACTAGCGGGGGAGAAAAGACCCAGTACTTC. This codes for CASSPGTSGGEKTQYF. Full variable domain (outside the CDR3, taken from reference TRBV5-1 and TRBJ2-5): KAGVTQTPRYLIKTRGQQVTLSCSPISGHRSVSWYQQTPGQGLQFLFEYFSETQRNKGNFPGRFSGRQFSNSRSEMNVSTLELGDSALYLCASSPGTSGGEKTQYFGPGTRLLVL.

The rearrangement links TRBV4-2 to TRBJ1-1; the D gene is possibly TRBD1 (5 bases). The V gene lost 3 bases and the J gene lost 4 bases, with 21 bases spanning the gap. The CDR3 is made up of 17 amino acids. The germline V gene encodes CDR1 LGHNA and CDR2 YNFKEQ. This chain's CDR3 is CASSQGRTQDLGTEAFF. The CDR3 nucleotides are TGTGCCAGCAGCCAGGGGCGAACACAGGACCTGGGCACTGAAGCTTTCTTT.

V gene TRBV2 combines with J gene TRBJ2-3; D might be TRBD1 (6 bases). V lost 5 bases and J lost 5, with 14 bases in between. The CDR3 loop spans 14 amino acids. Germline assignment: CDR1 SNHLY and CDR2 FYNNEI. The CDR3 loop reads CASSRSGDGDTQYF. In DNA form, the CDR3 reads TGTGCCAGCAGTCGGTCAGGGGATGGAGATACGCAGTATTTT.

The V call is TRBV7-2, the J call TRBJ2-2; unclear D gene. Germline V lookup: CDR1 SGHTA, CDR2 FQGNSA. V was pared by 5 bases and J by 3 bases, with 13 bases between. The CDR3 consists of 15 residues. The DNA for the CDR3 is TGTGCCAGCAGCCGTGCGTCCATTTACACCGGGGAGCTGTTTTTT. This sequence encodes CASSRASIYTGELFF.

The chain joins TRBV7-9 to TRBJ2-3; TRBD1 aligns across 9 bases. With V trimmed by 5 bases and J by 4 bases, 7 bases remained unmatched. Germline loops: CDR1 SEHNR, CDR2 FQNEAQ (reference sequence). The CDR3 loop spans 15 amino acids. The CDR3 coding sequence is TGTGCCAGCAGCCCGCGGGACAGGGTTCCAGATACGCAGTATTTT. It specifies CASSPRDRVPDTQYF.

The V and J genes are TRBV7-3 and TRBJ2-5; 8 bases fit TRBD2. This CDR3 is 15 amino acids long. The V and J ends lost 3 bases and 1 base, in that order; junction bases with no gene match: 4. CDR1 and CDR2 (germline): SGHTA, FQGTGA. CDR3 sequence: CASSFGLAGQETQYF. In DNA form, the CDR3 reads TGTGCCAGCAGCTTTGGGCTAGCGGGCCAAGAGACCCAGTACTTC. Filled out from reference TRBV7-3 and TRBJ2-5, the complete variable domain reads GAGVSQTPSNKVTEKGKYVELRCDPISGHTALYWYRQSLGQGPEFLIYFQGTGAADDSGLPNDRFFAVRPEGSVSTLKIQRTERGDSAVYLCASSFGLAGQETQYFGPGTRLLVL.

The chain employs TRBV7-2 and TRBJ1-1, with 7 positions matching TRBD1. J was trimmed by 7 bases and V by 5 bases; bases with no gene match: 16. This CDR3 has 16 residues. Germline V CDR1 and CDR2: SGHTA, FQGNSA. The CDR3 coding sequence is TGTGCCAGCAGCCCTCCCTGGGACAGCCGGGGTGTTGAAGCTTTCTTT. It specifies CASSPPWDSRGVEAFF.